The T cell receptor beta chain under discussion was sequenced for a study of cytomegalovirus exposure and HLA in healthy donors (dated by TCRdb to about 2017). Concerning the study at large: According to an earlier analysis of 450 to 650 of the donors, some 170 million T cells yielded 117 million unique TCR beta sequences and approximately 280 Gb of sequence data. Approximately 300 gigabases of sequencing data and around 80 million unique TCR sequences made up an early release that covered around 640 HLA-typed donors. Among the roughly 400 genotyped donors, approximately 81% belonged to the genetic ancestry cluster associated with self-reported Caucasian donors. The study was designed to test whether signatures of past pathogen exposure could be identified by cataloging public T cell receptors. Using immunosequencing, the study profiled T cell repertoires from fewer than 850 subjects and related those repertoires to cytomegalovirus serostatus. Along with the approximately 650-subject first cohort, a separate validation cohort of more than 90 different subjects was used. To predict cytomegalovirus infection status, the study combined high-throughput TCR immunosequencing, statistical association of individual TCRs with disease status, and machine learning. A later analysis re-analyzed previously published TCR beta repertoires from approximately 670 donors and added high-resolution HLA genotyping to study TCR occurrence patterns. Rather than drawing on any new phenotypic data, the later analysis identified candidate immune exposures from TCR beta sequences and the way those sequences occurred across donors. In an earlier analysis of several hundred of the donors, high-throughput TCR beta sequencing was used to judge whether each TCR beta V gene segment behaved as functional or pseudogenic. Donor age, sex, ethnicity and CMV serostatus were compiled together with the repertoire data. In a later genetic analysis, genome-wide SNP genotypes for about three fifths of the roughly 670 donors were used, and that subset was treated as a discovery cohort. Every discovery cohort repertoire had been produced on one sequencing platform. Class I and class II HLA loci were covered by the typing at four-digit resolution. Typing coverage varied by locus: about 629-640 donors for A, B, C, DRB1 and DQB1; approximately 500 for DQA1; around 570 for DPA1; roughly 450 for DPB1. Four or five DR-DQ haplotypes were handled as single units for association and clustering, since linkage in the cohort was strong. Among around 400 genotyped donors of the cohort, an average of approximately 240,000 unique TCR beta nucleotide sequences was sequenced per donor, of which about 19% were non-productive.

With respect to this clone: What this receptor recognizes is not known. No much larger clone exists at a distance of one base, and base qualities are not known.

The library was built by means of the immunoSEQ multiplex PCR assay. The multiplex PCR relied on a mix of 60 forward primers for TCR Vbeta segments and 13 reverse primers for TCR Jbeta segments. The CDR3 region of rearranged TCR beta genes was amplified from genomic DNA by a multiplex PCR assay. The amplified TCR beta libraries were sequenced on the Illumina HiSeq System as 87-base-pair reads. The published analysis was carried out like this. A later analysis counted tens of millions of unique TCR beta chains across the 670 or so repertoires, and around 12 million of these chains were shared by at least two donors. A nearest-neighbor algorithm error-corrected the raw reads and collapsed the reads into unique sequences, merging closely related sequences to remove PCR and sequencing errors. CDR3 sequences were aligned to IMGT reference sequences to assign V, D and J gene segments. For a sequence to be retained, a match of at least six nucleotides was required to both a V gene segment and a J gene segment. Rearrangements were classified as productive when the CDR3 lacked stop codons and remained in frame with V and J, and all other rearrangements were classified as non-productive. CDR3 was defined by IMGT convention, running from the second conserved V-encoded cysteine to the conserved J-encoded phenylalanine. Sequences without an unambiguous match to a single V gene segment were excluded from the earlier analysis of almost 600 of the donors. An earlier analysis of 587 of the donors called V segments functional above 56.7% productive rearrangements and segregating when the between-donor standard deviation exceeded 5%. A statistical classification framework was built to diagnose cytomegalovirus status from the catalog of TCR beta chain sequences. V and J gene assignment, in a later analysis, came from comparing TCR nucleotide sequences with IMGT/GENE-DB human TR gene sequences. A later analysis assigned CDR3 sequences and most-parsimonious VDJ recombination scenarios with the TCRdist pipeline. A later analysis defined each TCR beta chain by its CDR3 amino acid sequence plus V-gene family, and excluded reads lacking a unique V-gene family. As a way to deal with suspected cross-contamination and a sequencing artifact, a later analysis dropped 450 to 600 nucleotide sequences that were highly shared and had low generation probability. In a later analysis, a clonal expansion index for each public chain was calculated from normalized within-repertoire ranks of inferred template counts. In a later analysis, generation probabilities were computed with a VDJ recombination model fitted to out-of-frame rearrangements, and the resulting probabilities were checked against IGoR. A later analysis scored TCR-TCR, TCR-HLA and TCR-CMV co-occurrence with hypergeometric tests, applying a repertoire-size bias correction to TCR pairs. False discovery rates were estimated in a later analysis by permuting HLA or CMV assignments 20 times. In a later analysis, co-occurring TCRs were grouped using DBSCAN, and TCRdist sequence similarity was added for clustering within HLA-allele-positive subsets. Repertoires with fewer than 30,000 or more than 120,000 public chains, plus five repertoires with anomalous nucleotide sharing, were excluded from co-occurrence clustering. The table comes from immuneACCESS by way of TCRdb, which keeps in-frame sequences with V and J called. Part of the clones is missing from these tables; in studies checked, under half for an unresolved V gene and the rest for unknown reasons. V and J calls and clone size follow that table, whereas D and trimming were derived from the DNA. The sample records under 250,000 clones, 60% to 80% of which are singletons. Less than 2% of the sample rests with the top ten.

What the research found in general, with its limitations: Most TCR sequences were seen in very few donors, while some public TCRs were found in many individuals. Some 16 rarely observed V segments, including chromosome 9 orphons, were excluded from the earlier analysis of approximately 600 of the donors because counts were too low. A further reported finding was that TCR beta sequences accurately predicted the HLA-A and HLA-B alleles for most subjects in the first cohort. Only TCR beta chains were sequenced in this cohort, and the absence of alpha or paired-chain data limited detectable features. The authors suggested that the approach could potentially be extended to other disease states and immunological phenotypes. A cluster of highly shared sequence variants was judged likely to be a technical artifact of the sequencing pipeline. The study gave a list of about 150 TCR beta chains associated with cytomegalovirus. The classifier was reported to diagnose cytomegalovirus status with high specificity and sensitivity in both the original cohort and the validation cohort. Correlated functional status among segregating V segments might reflect linkage disequilibrium, but an unknown experimental factor could not be ruled out. In vitro tests confirmed that a few of the cytomegalovirus-associated TCR beta chains recognize cytomegalovirus antigens. Sequencing depth was assumed to be roughly uniform across donors in the presence/absence analyses, though that assumption may not hold. In a later analysis, HLA-associated TCR beta chains showed more clonal expansion and lower generation probabilities than non-associated chains that were equally common. When HLA alleles, especially DR and DQ, strongly co-occurred, attributing TCR associations to individual alleles was difficult. An association between a missense DCLRE1C variant and V-gene and J-gene trimming of TCR beta chains was found in a later genetic analysis and replicated in an independent cohort. In a later analysis, several top co-occurrence clusters were reported to appear linked to parvovirus B19, influenza, CMV and Epstein-Barr virus. Because HLA typing was missing for some donors at each locus, association tests included only the typed subset. Broadly in line with IMGT annotations, most TCR beta V segments showed up in productive rearrangements about 90% or about 30% of the time in an earlier analysis of roughly 590 of the donors. The 87-base-pair reads could not distinguish some IMGT-functional V segments, including TRBV6-2 and TRBV6-3, so those segments were excluded. Immune exposure information for the cohort was limited to CMV serostatus. A later analysis associated 16,951 TCR beta sequences with specific HLA alleles at a false discovery rate of 0.05. A later analysis found that most CMV-associated TCR beta chains appeared HLA-restricted, with HLA associations seemingly driven largely by CMV exposure. In a later genetic analysis, fewer N-insertions in productive TCRs were reported among donors in an Asian-associated ancestry cluster than the roughly 710-donor mean. In a later analysis, TCR association rates were found to vary across HLA loci, with the most associated TCRs seen for DRB1 alleles and the fewest for HLA-C alleles.

In total, roughly 670 healthy bone marrow donors made up the cohort. Cohort members were all nominally healthy when sampled, although unrecorded immune exposures were likely present. The donor was CMV seronegative and belonged to the group of 320 or so seronegative cohort members. A peripheral blood sample was collected from each donor, and TCR beta sequencing was performed on peripheral blood mononuclear cells. Genomic DNA was extracted from the blood cell samples with the Qiagen DNeasy Blood Extraction Kit. Trimming accounts for 7 bases at V and 5 bases at J, while the number of junction bases matched to no gene is 11. Reading the germline V gene gives CDR1 SNHLY and CDR2 FYNNEI. The CDR3 runs 17 residues from the cysteine to the phenylalanine. Only the CDR3 DNA stays, 51 bases, in frame from base 1.

In this chain, TRBV2 is recombined with TRBJ2-1; the junction holds 13 bases that match TRBD2. Sequencing was done on a sample of PBMCs. The clonotype originates from a male donor in good health and CMV-seronegative. The CDR3 region reads CASKTSGRSLGDNEQFF. The DNA is TGTGCCAGCAAGACTAGCGGGAGGTCCCTCGGCGACAATGAGCAGTTCTTC.